This T cell receptor beta chain stems from a study of metastatic and nonmetastatic thyroid tumors (TCRdb year 2020). In the study overall: Repertoires were compared across peripheral blood and tumor or nodule tissue samples from malignant and benign thyroid patients.

Before undergoing thyroid surgery, none of the patients had been given any kind of treatment. Patient clinical samples collected from about 2012 to 2018 were retrospectively analysed using T-cell receptor beta sequencing. Overall study outcomes, separate from this receptor: In both blood and tumor samples, malignant tumors were reported to have significantly higher TCR beta diversity than benign nodules.

Libraries came from PCR. TCRdb records Illumina HiSeq 4000 as the sequencer. High-throughput sequencing was used to profile the TCR beta-chain CDR3 region of each patient. The original methods were these. Drawing on CDR3 differences between clinicopathological groups, the researchers built a classifier meant to tell apart patients with distant-metastatic papillary thyroid cancer. The Shannon index was used to assess repertoire diversity, and the Morisita-Horn index was used to assess tumor-blood repertoire similarity. Using fastp at Q25 and MiXCR, TCRdb reprocessed the public reads and kept productive beta chains. None of the V and J calls come from the authors' own analysis; TCRdb made them. This sample lists 20,000 to 30,000 clones; approximately 12% were detected once. The ten largest clones take up around 5.1% of the sample. The germline V gene (reference sequence) sets CDR1 to LNHNV and CDR2 to YYDKDF. The CDR3 has 17 amino acids, counting the end cysteine and phenylalanine. The sequence is cut down to CDR3 DNA, 51 bases in frame from base 1.

This clone was detected a few times. This clone's antigen is unknown. The junction does not match germline at one end; this may be a read error. The receptor was isolated from a female donor with papillary thyroid cancer or a benign thyroid nodule (not recorded which). Some clones in this sample may be carry-over from other donors' samples. Specimen: blood. The receptor chain draws on TRBV15 and TRBJ2-3; the D gene is possibly TRBD2, with 6 bases matching. The CDR3: CVTSGGHEERATDTQYF. The nucleotide sequence reads TGTGTCACCAGCGGAGGACACGAGGAGCGGGCAACAGATACGCAGTATTTT.